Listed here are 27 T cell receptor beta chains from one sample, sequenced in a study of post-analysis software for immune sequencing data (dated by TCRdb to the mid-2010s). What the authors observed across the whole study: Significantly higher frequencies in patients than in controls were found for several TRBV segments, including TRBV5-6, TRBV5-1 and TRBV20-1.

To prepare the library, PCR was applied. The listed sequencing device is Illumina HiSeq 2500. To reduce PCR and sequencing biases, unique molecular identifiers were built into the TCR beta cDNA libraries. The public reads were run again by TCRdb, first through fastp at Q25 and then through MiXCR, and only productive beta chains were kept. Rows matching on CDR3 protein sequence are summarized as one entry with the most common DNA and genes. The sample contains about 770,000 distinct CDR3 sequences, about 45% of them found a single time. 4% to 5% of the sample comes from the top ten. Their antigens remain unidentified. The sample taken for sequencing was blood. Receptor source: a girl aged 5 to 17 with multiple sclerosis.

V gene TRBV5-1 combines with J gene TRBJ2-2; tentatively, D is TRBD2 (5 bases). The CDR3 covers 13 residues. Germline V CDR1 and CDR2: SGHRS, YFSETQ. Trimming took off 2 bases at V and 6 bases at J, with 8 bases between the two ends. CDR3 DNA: TGCGCCAGCAGCTTTAGCGTCTCCGGGGAGCTGTTTTTT. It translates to CASSFSVSGELFF. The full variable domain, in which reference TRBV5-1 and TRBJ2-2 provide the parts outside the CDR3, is KAGVTQTPRYLIKTRGQQVTLSCSPISGHRSVSWYQQTPGQGLQFLFEYFSETQRNKGNFPGRFSGRQFSNSRSEMNVSTLELGDSALYLCASSFSVSGELFFGEGSRLTVL.

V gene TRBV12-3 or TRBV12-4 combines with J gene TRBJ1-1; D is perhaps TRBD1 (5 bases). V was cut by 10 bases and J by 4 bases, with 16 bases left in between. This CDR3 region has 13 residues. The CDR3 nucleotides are TGTGCCACCTCGCTCAGGGATGGCACTGAAGCTTTCTTT. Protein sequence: CATSLRDGTEAFF.

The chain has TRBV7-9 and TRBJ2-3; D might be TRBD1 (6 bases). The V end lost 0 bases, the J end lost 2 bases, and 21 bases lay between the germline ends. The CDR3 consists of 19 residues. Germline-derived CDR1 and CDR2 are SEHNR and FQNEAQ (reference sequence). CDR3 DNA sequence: TGTGCCAGCAGCTTAGCGGACGGGCGATTAGGGGGTGTCACAGATACGCAGTATTTT. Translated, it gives CASSLADGRLGGVTDTQYF.

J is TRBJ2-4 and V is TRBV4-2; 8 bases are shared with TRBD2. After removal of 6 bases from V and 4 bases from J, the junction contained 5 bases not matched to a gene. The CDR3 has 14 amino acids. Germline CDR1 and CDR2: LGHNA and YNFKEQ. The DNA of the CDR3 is TGTGCCAGCAGACCCACTAGCGGAAAAAACATTCAGTACTTC. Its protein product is CASRPTSGKNIQYF.

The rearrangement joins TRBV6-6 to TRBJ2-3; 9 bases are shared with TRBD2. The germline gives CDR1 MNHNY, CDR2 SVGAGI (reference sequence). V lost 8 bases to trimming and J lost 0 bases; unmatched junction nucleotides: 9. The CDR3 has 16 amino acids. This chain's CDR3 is CASPSSGRPSTDTQYF. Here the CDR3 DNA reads TGTGCCAGCCCATCCAGCGGGAGGCCCAGCACAGATACGCAGTATTTT.

The CDR3 protein is CSARDPPGPSYF. CDR3 DNA sequence: TGCAGTGCTAGAGATCCTCCAGGTCCTTCGTATTTT. J is TRBJ2-3 and V is TRBV20-1; D remains ambiguous. The CDR3 contains 12 residues. V gave up 0 bases and J gave up 14 bases, with 15 bases separating them. CDR1 is DFQATT and CDR2 is SNEGSKA in the germline V gene (reference sequence).

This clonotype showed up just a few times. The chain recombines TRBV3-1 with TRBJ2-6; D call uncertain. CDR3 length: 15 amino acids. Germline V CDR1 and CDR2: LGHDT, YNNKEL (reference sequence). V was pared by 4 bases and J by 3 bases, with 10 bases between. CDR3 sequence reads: CASSPFLLGANVLTF. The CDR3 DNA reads TGTGCCAGCAGCCCGTTCTTACTTGGGGCCAACGTCCTGACTTTC. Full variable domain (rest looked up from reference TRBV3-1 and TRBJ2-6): DTAVSQTPKYLVTQMGNDKSIKCEQNLGHDTMYWYKQDSKKFLKIMFSYNNKELIINETVPNRFSPKSPDKAHLNLHINSLELGDSAVYFCASSPFLLGANVLTFGAGSRLTVL.

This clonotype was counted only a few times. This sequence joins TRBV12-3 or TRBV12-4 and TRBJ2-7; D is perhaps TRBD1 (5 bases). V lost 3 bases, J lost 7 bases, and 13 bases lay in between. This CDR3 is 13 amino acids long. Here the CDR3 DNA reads TGTGCCAGCAGTTTCTTCCGGGCAGGGGAGCAGTACTTC. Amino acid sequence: CASSFFRAGEQYF.

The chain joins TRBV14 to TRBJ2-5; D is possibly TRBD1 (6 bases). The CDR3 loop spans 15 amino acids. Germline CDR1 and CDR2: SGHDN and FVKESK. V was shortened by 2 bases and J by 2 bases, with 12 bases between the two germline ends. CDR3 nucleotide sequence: TGTGCCAGCAGCCAATCTACAGGGTGGCAAGAGACCCAGTACTTC. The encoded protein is CASSQSTGWQETQYF.

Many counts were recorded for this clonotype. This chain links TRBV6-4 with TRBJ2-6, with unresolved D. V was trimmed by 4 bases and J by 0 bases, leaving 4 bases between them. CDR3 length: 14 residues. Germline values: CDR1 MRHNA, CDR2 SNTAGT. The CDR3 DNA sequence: TGTGCCAGCAGTGCAGGCTCTGGGGCCAACGTCCTGACTTTC. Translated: CASSAGSGANVLTF.

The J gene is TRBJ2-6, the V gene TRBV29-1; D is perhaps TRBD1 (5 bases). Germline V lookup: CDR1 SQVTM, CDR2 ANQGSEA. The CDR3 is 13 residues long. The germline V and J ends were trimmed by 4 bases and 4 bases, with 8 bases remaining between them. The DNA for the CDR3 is TGCAGCGTTGGTGGGGCAGGGGCCAACGTCCTGACTTTC. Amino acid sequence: CSVGGAGANVLTF.

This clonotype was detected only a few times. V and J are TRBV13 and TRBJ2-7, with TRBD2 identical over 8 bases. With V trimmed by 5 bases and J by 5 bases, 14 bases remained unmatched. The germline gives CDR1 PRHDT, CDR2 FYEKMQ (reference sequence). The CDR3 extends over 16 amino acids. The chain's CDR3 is CASSLRGASGFHEQYF. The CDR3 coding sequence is TGTGCCAGCAGCCTCAGAGGGGCTAGCGGGTTCCACGAGCAGTACTTC.

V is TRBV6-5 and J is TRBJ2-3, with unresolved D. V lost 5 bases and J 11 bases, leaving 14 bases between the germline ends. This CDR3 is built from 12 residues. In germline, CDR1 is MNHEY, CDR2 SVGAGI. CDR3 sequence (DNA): TGTGCCAGCAGTACCCTAGATTCCCAGCAGTATTTT. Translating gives CASSTLDSQQYF.

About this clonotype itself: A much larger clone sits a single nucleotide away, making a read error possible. CDR3 nucleotide sequence: TGCAGCGTTGAATCTGTGGAGACCCAGTACTTC. It codes for CSVESVETQYF. This rearrangement joins TRBV29-1 to TRBJ2-7; D is unclear. The assigned J gene may be wrong: the sequence end matches TRBJ2-5 better. The CDR3 extends over 11 amino acids. Per the germline V gene, CDR1 is SQVTM and CDR2 is ANQGSEA.

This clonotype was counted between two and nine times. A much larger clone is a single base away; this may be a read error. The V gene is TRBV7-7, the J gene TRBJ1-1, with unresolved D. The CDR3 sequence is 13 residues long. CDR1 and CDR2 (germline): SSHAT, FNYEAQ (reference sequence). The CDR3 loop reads CASRRGLNTEAFF. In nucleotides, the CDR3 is TGTGCTAGCAGGCGCGGTCTGAACACTGAAGCTTTCTTT.

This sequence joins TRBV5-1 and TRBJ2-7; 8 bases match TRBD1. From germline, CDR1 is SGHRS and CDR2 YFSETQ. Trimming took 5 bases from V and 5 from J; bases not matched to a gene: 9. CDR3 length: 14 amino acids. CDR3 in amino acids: CASSDPGQGHEQYF. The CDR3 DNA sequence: TGCGCCAGCAGTGACCCCGGACAGGGCCACGAGCAGTACTTC. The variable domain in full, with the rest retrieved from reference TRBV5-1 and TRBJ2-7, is KAGVTQTPRYLIKTRGQQVTLSCSPISGHRSVSWYQQTPGQGLQFLFEYFSETQRNKGNFPGRFSGRQFSNSRSEMNVSTLELGDSALYLCASSDPGQGHEQYFGPGTRLTVT.

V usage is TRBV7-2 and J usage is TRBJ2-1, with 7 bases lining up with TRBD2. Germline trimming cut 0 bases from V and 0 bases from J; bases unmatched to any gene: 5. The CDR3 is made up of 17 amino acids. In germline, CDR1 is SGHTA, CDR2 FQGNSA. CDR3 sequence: CASSLAPRGSSYNEQFF. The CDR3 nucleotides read TGTGCCAGCAGCTTAGCCCCACGCGGGAGCTCCTACAATGAGCAGTTCTTC.

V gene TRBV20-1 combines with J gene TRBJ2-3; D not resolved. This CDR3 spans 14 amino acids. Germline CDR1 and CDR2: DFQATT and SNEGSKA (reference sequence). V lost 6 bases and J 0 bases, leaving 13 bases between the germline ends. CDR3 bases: TGCAGTGCCCTGACACCTCCGAGCACAGATACGCAGTATTTT. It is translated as CSALTPPSTDTQYF.

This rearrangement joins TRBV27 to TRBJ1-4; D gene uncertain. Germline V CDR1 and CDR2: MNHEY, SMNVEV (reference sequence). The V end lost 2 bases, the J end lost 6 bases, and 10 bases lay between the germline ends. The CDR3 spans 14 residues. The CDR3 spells CASSLTLYDEKLFF. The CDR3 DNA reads TGTGCCAGCAGTTTAACCCTGTACGATGAAAAACTGTTTTTT.

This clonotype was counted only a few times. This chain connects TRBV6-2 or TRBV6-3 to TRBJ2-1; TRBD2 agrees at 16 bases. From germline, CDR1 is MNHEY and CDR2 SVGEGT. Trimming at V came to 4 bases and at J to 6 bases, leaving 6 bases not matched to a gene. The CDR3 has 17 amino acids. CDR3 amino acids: CASSWGTSGRARNEQFF. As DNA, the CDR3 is TGTGCCAGCAGTTGGGGGACTAGCGGGAGGGCTCGCAATGAGCAGTTCTTC.

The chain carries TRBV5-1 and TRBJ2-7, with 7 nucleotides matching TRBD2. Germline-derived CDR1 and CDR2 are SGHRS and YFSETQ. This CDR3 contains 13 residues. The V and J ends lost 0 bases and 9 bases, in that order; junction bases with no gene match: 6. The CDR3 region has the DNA TGCGCCAGCAGCTTGGGCCAGCGGGATCCGCAGTACTTC. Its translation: CASSLGQRDPQYF.

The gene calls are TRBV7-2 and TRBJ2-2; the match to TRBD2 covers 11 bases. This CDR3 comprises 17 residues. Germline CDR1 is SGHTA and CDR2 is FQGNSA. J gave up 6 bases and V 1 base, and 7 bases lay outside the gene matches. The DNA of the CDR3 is TGTGCCAGCAGCTTAGTTGGTCTAGCGGGAGGTCCCGGGGAGCTGTTTTTT. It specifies CASSLVGLAGGPGELFF.

CDR3 sequence: CASRPGTSGYNEQFF. CDR3 in DNA: TGTGCCAGCAGACCCGGGACTAGCGGCTACAATGAGCAGTTCTTC. The chain links TRBV6-2 or TRBV6-3 to TRBJ2-1; 11 bases are shared with TRBD2. V trimming: 6 bases; J trimming: 3 bases; junction bases outside the gene matches: 4. Germline V CDR1 and CDR2: MNHEY, SVGEGT. This CDR3 has 15 amino acids.

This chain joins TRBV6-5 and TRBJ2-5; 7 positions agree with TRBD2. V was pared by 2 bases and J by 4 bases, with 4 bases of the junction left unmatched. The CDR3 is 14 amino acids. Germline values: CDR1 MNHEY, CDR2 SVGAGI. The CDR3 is CASSYEVAGETQYF. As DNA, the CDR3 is TGTGCCAGCAGTTACGAAGTAGCGGGAGAGACCCAGTACTTC.

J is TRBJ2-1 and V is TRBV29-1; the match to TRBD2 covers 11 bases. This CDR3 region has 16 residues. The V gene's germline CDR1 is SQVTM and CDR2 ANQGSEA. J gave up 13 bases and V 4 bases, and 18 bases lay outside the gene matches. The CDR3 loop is CSVAGLAGGPGETQFF. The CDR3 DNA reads TGCAGCGTTGCGGGCCTAGCGGGAGGCCCAGGGGAGACCCAGTTCTTC.

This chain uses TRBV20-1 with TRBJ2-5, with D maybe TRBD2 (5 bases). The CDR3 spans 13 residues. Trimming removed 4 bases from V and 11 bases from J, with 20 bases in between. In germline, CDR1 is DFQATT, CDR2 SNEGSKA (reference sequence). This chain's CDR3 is CSANVFDYNEQYF. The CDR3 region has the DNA TGCAGTGCTAATGTTTTTGACTACAATGAGCAGTACTTC.

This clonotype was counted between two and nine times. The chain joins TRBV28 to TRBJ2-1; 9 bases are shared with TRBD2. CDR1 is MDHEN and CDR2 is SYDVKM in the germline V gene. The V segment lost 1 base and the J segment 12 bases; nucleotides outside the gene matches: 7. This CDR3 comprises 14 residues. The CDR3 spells CASSLLREGLGQFF. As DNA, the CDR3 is TGTGCCAGCAGTTTATTGCGGGAGGGGCTTGGGCAGTTCTTC.